This T cell receptor beta chain is from a study of regulatory T cells in long-lasting Graves disease. Noted time point: newly diagnosed GD, antithyroid drugs for less than 3 months. The authors made the TCR library using RNA they extracted from PBMCs. Sequencing libraries for TCR beta were prepared with iRepertoire HTBI primers and Arm-PCR of CDR3 regions. TCRdb re-derived calls from the multiplex PCR reads in MiXCR, one entry per CDR3 protein. There are a few hundred thousand distinct CDR3 sequences in the sample; 15% to 20% occur only once, and around 13% lies in the top ten. In its sample, this clonotype was seen many times. The sample was also linked to a second study, of T cells in Graves' hyperthyroidism and ophthalmopathy.

The sample here was peripheral blood mononuclear cells (PBMCs), taken at new diagnosis, from a patient treated with antithyroid drugs. The receptor was isolated from a woman younger than 45 with Graves disease.

The CDR3 region is CASSLSLPGYEQYF. The CDR3 nucleotides are TGTGCCAGCAGTTTATCCCTCCCAGGGTACGAGCAGTACTTC. This rearrangement joins TRBV27 to TRBJ2-7, with D possibly being TRBD1 (5 bases). Deletions cut 0 bases from V and 4 bases from J, with 10 bases between. This CDR3 spans 14 amino acids. The germline CDR1 and CDR2 sequences are MNHEY and SMNVEV (reference sequence).